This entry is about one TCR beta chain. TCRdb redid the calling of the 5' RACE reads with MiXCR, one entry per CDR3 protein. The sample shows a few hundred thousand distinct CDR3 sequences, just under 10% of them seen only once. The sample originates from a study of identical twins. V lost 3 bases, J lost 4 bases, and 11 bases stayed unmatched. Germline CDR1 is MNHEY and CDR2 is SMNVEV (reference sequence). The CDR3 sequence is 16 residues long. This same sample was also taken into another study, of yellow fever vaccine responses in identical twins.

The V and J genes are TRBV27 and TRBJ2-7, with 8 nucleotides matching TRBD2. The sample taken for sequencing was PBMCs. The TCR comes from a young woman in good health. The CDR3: CASSLSSGLDYYEQYF. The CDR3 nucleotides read TGTGCCAGCAGTTTGTCTTCGGGACTAGATTATTACGAGCAGTACTTC.